This is a list of T cell receptor beta chains from one sample in a study of response to subunit inactivated influenza vaccine. MiXCR, run by TCRdb on the RT-PCR reads, gives a single entry per CDR3 protein. The table records roughly 620,000 distinct CDR3 sequences, around 11% of them present only once. These same records also appear under a second study, on T cells expressing NK-cell markers.

The starting material was PBMCs from blood, obtained on the day of vaccination. The receptor source for this set is a man aged 45-60 years who received an inactivated influenza vaccine. Each CDR3 is given with its conserved first and last residue. The D gene is left open where the match is weak. The size entry is marked missing in some rows and otherwise reads once, few, many or a size class.

d_call,clone_size,j_call,v_call,cdr3_nt,cdr3_aa
NA,few,TRBJ1-6,TRBV28,TGTGCCAGCACCACAGGTATCGGTGCTTCACCCCTCCACTTT,CASTTGIGASPLHF
NA,NA,TRBJ2-6,TRBV27,TGTGCCAGCAGAAAGGTTGGGGCCAACGTCCTGACTTTC,CASRKVGANVLTF
NA,few,TRBJ1-4,TRBV18,TGTGCCAGCTCACCGACGACAGTTCTGAGCGAAAAACTGTTTTTT,CASSPTTVLSEKLFF
TRBD2,few,TRBJ2-1,TRBV6-2/TRBV6-3,TGTGCCAGCAGCCGGACTAGCGGGAGGCACAATGAGCAGTTCTTC,CASSRTSGRHNEQFF
NA,once,TRBJ2-6,TRBV23-1,TGCGCCAGCCGACTGGACTGGAGGTTCGGGGCCAACGTCCTGACTTTC,CASRLDWRFGANVLTF
NA,NA,TRBJ2-3,TRBV12-3/TRBV12-4,TGTGCCAGCAGGATAGGGAGAAGAAGAGATACGCAGTATTTT,CASRIGRRRDTQYF
TRBD2,NA,TRBJ2-2,TRBV7-2,TGTGCCAGCAGCCCCGGGACTAGCGGAGGGGGTCGGCTGTTTTTT,CASSPGTSGGGRLFF
NA,NA,TRBJ2-5,TRBV7-9,TGTGCCAGCAGCTCCCCGGTGGCCACGCGAGAGACCCAGTACTTC,CASSSPVATRETQYF
NA,NA,TRBJ2-7,TRBV6-5,TGTGCCAGCAGTTACACGTGGGGTTACGAGCAGTACTTC,CASSYTWGYEQYF
TRBD1,many,TRBJ2-1,TRBV7-8,TGTGCCAGCAGCCTCCTGGGGACAGGGGTTTTGGATGAGCAGTTCTTC,CASSLLGTGVLDEQFF
TRBD1,few,TRBJ1-2,TRBV12-3/TRBV12-4,TGTGCCAGCAGTTTCTTCAGGGGGGGTGGCTACACCTTC,CASSFFRGGGYTF
NA,few,TRBJ1-1,TRBV28,TGTGCCAGCAGCAGGGGCGCCACTGAAGCTTTCTTT,CASSRGATEAFF
TRBD1,NA,TRBJ1-1,TRBV9,TGTGCCAGCAGCGTAGCTTTTTCGGACAGGGATGACACTGAAGCTTTCTTT,CASSVAFSDRDDTEAFF
TRBD1,NA,TRBJ2-2,TRBV28,TGTGCCACAGTAGGGGGCCTTATCCCCGGGGAGCTGTTTTTT,CATVGGLIPGELFF
TRBD1,few,TRBJ2-5,TRBV5-1,TGCGCCAGCAGCGGGGGACAGGGGAGGGAGACCCAGTACTTC,CASSGGQGRETQYF
NA,NA,TRBJ1-4,TRBV7-2,TGTGCCAGCAGCCCCCCCGGACCCTTGGATGAAAAACTGTTTTTT,CASSPPGPLDEKLFF
NA,few,TRBJ2-1,TRBV11-1,TGTGCCAGCAGCTTAGGCAGGGGGGGGACTCAAAATGAGCAGTTCTTC,CASSLGRGGTQNEQFF
NA,many,TRBJ2-3,TRBV12-3/TRBV12-4,TGTGCCAGCGCCGCGGCGTCTAGATACACAGATACGCAGTATTTT,CASAAASRYTDTQYF
NA,NA,TRBJ1-3,TRBV5-1,TGCGCCAGCAGCTTGGGCCCACCCTCCTCTGGAAACACCATATATTTT,CASSLGPPSSGNTIYF
NA,NA,TRBJ2-1,TRBV24-1,TGTGCCACCAGTGACCCTAGAGCGTTAGTTTACAATGAGCAGTTCTTC,CATSDPRALVYNEQFF
NA,many,TRBJ1-2,TRBV20-1,TGCAGTGCTAGTGAGGAAGGGGATCATGGCTACACCTTC,CSASEEGDHGYTF
NA,NA,TRBJ2-6,TRBV6-2/TRBV6-3,TGTGCCAGCAGTTTACGAAGGACGAACGTCCTGACTTTC,CASSLRRTNVLTF
NA,NA,TRBJ1-5,TRBV12-3/TRBV12-4,TGTGCCAGCAGTTCTCTCCGGGCCCCCGGTCAGCCCCAGCATTTT,CASSSLRAPGQPQHF
TRBD1,NA,TRBJ1-1,TRBV4-2,TGTGCCAGCAGCCAAGTCGGACAGGGCCCTGAAGCTTTCTTT,CASSQVGQGPEAFF
NA,many,TRBJ2-7,TRBV29-1,TGCAGCGTTGCGGACGGTTCCTACGAGCAGTACTTC,CSVADGSYEQYF
NA,many,TRBJ1-3,TRBV5-1,TGCGCCAGCAGCTTGGGGCAGGCAACTGGAAACACCATATATTTT,CASSLGQATGNTIYF
NA,many,TRBJ1-1,TRBV6-2/TRBV6-3,TGTGCCAGCAGTTACTCCGGGATGAACACTGAAGCTTTCTTT,CASSYSGMNTEAFF
NA,few,TRBJ2-6,TRBV7-2,TGTGCCAGCAGCTCATCGGCGGCTGGGGCCAACGTCCTGACTTTC,CASSSSAAGANVLTF
NA,NA,TRBJ1-2,TRBV30,TGTGCCTGGAGTATGGGCCCGGGGCATGGCTACACCTTC,CAWSMGPGHGYTF
NA,NA,TRBJ1-2,TRBV5-6,TGTGCCAGCAGCTTTGAGGTGTATGGCTACACCTTC,CASSFEVYGYTF